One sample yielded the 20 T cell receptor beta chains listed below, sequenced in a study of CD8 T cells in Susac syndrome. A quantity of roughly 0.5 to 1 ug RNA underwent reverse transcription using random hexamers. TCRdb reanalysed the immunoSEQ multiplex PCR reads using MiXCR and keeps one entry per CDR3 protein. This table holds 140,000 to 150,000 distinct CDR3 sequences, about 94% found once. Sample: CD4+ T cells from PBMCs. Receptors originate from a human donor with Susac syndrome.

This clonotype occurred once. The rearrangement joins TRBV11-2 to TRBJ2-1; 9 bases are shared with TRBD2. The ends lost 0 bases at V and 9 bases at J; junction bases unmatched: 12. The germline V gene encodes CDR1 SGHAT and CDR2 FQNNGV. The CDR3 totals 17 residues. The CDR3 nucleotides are TGTGCCAGCAGCTTAGATCTGGGGCTAGCGGGAATAGGTGAGCAGTTCTTC. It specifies CASSLDLGLAGIGEQFF.

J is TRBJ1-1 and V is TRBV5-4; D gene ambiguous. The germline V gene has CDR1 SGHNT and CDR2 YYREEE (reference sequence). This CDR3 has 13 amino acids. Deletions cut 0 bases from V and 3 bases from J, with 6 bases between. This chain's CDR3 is CASSLDSYTEAFF. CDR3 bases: TGTGCCAGCAGCTTGGACAGCTACACTGAAGCTTTCTTT.

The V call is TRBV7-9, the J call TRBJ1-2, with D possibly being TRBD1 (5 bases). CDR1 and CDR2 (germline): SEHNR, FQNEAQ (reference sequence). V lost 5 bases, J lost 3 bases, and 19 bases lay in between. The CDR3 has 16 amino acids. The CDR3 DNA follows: TGTGCCAGCAGCCCCATAGAGTGGGGACGCGACTATGGCTACACCTTC. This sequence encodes CASSPIEWGRDYGYTF. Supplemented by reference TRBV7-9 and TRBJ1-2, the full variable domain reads DTGVSQNPRHKITKRGQNVTFRCDPISEHNRLYWYRQTLGQGPEFLTYFQNEAQLEKSRLLSDRFSAERPKGSFSTLEIQRTEQGDSAMYLCASSPIEWGRDYGYTFGSGTRLTVV.

The CDR3 loop is CASSQGGTGNFDEQFF. Written as DNA, the CDR3 is TGCGCCAGCAGCCAAGGGGGGACAGGGAATTTCGATGAGCAGTTCTTC. The chain carries TRBV4-1 and TRBJ2-1; 9 bases are shared with TRBD1. This CDR3 comprises 16 residues. J lost 8 bases, V lost 1 base, and 9 bases had no gene match. Germline CDR1 reads MGHRA; CDR2 reads YSYEKL.

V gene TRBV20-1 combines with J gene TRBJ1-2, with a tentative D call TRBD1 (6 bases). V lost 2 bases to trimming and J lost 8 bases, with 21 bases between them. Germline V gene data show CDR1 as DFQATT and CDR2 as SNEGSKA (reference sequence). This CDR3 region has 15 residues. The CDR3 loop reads CSARLEEGTSRGYTF. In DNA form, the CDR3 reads TGCAGTGCTAGATTGGAAGAGGGGACAAGTAGAGGCTACACCTTC.

CDR3 sequence (DNA): TGCAGTGCTGGGGTAGCGGGCCCCTACGAGCAGTACTTC. Residues: CSAGVAGPYEQYF. V gene TRBV20-1 combines with J gene TRBJ2-7; 7 positions agree with TRBD2. Germline V gives CDR1 DFQATT, CDR2 SNEGSKA (reference sequence). The CDR3 totals 13 residues. J was trimmed by 2 bases and V by 5 bases; bases with no gene match: 6.

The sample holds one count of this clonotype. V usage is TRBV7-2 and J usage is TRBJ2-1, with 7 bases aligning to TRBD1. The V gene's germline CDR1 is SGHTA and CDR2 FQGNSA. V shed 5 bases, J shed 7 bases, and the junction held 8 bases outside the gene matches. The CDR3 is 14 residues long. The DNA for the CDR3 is TGTGCCAGCAGCACTCGGACAGGCGGAAATGAGCAGTTCTTC. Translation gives CASSTRTGGNEQFF.

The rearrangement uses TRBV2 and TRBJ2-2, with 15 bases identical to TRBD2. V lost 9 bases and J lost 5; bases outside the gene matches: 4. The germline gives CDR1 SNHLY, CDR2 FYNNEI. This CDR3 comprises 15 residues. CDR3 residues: CARGLAGGKTGELFF. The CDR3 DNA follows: TGTGCCAGGGGACTAGCGGGAGGAAAGACCGGGGAGCTGTTTTTT. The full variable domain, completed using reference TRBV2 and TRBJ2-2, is EPEVTQTPSHQVTQMGQEVILRCVPISNHLYFYWYRQILGQKVEFLVSFYNNEISEKSEIFDDQFSVERPDGSNFTLKIRSTKLEDSAMYFCARGLAGGKTGELFFGEGSRLTVL.

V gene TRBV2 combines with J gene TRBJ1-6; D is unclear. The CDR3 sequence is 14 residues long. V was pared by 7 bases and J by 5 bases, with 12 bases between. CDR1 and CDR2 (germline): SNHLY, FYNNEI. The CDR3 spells CASIGQRNNSPLHF. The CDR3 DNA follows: TGTGCCAGCATCGGGCAGCGAAATAATTCACCCCTCCACTTT.

As DNA, the CDR3 is TGCGCCAGCAGCTTGGGTTCCGGGACTAACTATGGCTACACCTTC. Residues: CASSLGSGTNYGYTF. The rearrangement joins TRBV5-1 to TRBJ1-2; the D is unclear. The CDR3 runs 15 residues. The germline V and J ends were trimmed by 0 bases and 0 bases, with 9 bases remaining between them. The V gene's germline CDR1 is SGHRS and CDR2 YFSETQ.

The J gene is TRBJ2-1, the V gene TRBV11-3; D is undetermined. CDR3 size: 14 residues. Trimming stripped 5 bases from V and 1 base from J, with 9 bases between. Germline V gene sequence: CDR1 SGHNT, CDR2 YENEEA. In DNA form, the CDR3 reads TGTGCCAGCAGCCCCGGACGATCCTACAATGAGCAGTTCTTC. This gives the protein CASSPGRSYNEQFF.

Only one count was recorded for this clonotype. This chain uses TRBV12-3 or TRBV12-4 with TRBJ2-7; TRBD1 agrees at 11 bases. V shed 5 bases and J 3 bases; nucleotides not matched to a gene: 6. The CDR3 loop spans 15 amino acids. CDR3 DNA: TGTGCCAGCAGTCAAGCCGGGACAGGGGGCTACGAGCAGTACTTC. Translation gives CASSQAGTGGYEQYF.

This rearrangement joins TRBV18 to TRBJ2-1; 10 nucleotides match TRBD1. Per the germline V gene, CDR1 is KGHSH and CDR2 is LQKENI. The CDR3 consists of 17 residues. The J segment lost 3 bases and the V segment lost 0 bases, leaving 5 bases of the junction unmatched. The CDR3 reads CASSPPVWDRGYNEQFF. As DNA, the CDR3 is TGTGCCAGCTCACCACCAGTATGGGACAGGGGCTACAATGAGCAGTTCTTC.

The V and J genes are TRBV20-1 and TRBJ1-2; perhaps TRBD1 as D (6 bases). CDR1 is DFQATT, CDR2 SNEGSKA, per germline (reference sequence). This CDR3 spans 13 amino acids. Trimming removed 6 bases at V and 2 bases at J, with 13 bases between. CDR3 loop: CSAPGQLNYGYTF. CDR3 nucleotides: TGCAGTGCGCCTGGACAGTTAAACTATGGCTACACCTTC.

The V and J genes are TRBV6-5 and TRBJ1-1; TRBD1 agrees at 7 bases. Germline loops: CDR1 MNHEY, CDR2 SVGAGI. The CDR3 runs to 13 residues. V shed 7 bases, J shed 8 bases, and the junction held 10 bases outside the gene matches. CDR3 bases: TGTGCCAGCACCTCGGACAGGACCCGAGAAGCTTTCTTT. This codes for CASTSDRTREAFF.

CDR3 protein: CSVVSTGGEAFF. As DNA, the CDR3 is TGCAGCGTTGTGTCGACAGGGGGTGAAGCTTTCTTT. The chain combines TRBV29-1 with TRBJ1-1; TRBD1 matches 9 bases. Germline V CDR1 and CDR2: SQVTM, ANQGSEA. Germline trimming cut 4 bases from V and 7 bases from J; bases unmatched to any gene: 4. CDR3 length: 12 residues. Full variable domain (outside the CDR3, taken from reference TRBV29-1 and TRBJ1-1): SAVISQKPSRDICQRGTSLTIQCQVDSQVTMMFWYRQQPGQSLTLIATANQGSEATYESGFVIDKFPISRPNLTFSTLTVSNMSPEDSSIYLCSVVSTGGEAFFGQGTRLTVV.

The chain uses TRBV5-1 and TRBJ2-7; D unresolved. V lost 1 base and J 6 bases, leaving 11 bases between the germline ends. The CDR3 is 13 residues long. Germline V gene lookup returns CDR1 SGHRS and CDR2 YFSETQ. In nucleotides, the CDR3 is TGCGCCAGCAGCTTGTTTACAGTCGGCGAGCAGTACTTC. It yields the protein CASSLFTVGEQYF.

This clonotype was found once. The DNA of the CDR3 is TGCAGTGCTAGACTACTAGCGGGGGTAGTTAATGAGCAGTTCTTC. Translating gives CSARLLAGVVNEQFF. This rearrangement joins TRBV20-1 to TRBJ2-1; 11 nucleotides match TRBD2. The CDR3 spans 15 residues. The junction had 7 bases not matched to a gene; V was cut back by 2 bases and J by 7 bases. Germline V gives CDR1 DFQATT, CDR2 SNEGSKA (reference sequence).

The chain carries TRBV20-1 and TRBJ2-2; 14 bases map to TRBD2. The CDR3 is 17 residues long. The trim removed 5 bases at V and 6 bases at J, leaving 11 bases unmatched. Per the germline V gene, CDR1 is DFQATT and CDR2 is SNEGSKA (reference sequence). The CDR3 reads CSASRTSGGLLAGELFF. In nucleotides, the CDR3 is TGCAGTGCTTCTCGGACTAGCGGGGGGTTGTTGGCCGGGGAGCTGTTTTTT.

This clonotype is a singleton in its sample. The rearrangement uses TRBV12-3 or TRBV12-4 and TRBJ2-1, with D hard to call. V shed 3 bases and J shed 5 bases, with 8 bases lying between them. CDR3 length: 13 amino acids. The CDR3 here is CASSFLIHNEQFF. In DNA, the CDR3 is TGTGCCAGCAGTTTTCTAATCCACAATGAGCAGTTCTTC.